Given below is one TCR beta chain in context. What it binds is unknown. This sample was taken from a study of T cell repertoires in cytomegalovirus infection. The wider study: Both CMV infection and a matching HLA type were indicated by public TCR beta signatures. General study results and limits: The response measured ex vivo was dominated by TCR beta clonotypes (HLA-C-restricted and CMV-specific).

TCRdb independently ran MiXCR on the reads; one entry per CDR3 protein. The sample shows roughly 800,000 distinct CDR3 sequences, about 27% of them seen only once. Germline values: CDR1 DFQATT, CDR2 SNEGSKA (reference sequence). CDR3 length: 12 residues. Trimming removed 1 base at V and 9 bases at J, with 10 bases between. The chain carries TRBV20-1 and TRBJ2-1; D gene uncertain. Sequencing was performed on cultured CD8+ T cells from PBMCs, taken from culture after CMV antigen stimulation. This clonotype was obtained from a human donor in good health (CMV status not recorded). Some clones in this sample may be carry-over from other donors' samples. CDR3 sequence: CSARGGQIEQFF. The CDR3 nucleotides read TGCAGTGCTAGAGGTGGGCAAATTGAGCAGTTCTTC.